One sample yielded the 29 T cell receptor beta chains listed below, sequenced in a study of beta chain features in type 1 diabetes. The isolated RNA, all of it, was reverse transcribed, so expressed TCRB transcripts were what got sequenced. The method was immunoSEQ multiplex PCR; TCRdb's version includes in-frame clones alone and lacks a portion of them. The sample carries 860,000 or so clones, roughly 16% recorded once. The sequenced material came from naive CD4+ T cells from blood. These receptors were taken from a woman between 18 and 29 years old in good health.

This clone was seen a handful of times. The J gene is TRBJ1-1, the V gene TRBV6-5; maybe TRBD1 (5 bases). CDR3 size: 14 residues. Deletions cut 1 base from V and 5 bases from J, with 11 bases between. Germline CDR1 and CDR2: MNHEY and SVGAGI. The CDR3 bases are TGTGCCAGCAGTTACTTTCAGGGAGGGACTGAAGCTTTCTTT. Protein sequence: CASSYFQGGTEAFF.

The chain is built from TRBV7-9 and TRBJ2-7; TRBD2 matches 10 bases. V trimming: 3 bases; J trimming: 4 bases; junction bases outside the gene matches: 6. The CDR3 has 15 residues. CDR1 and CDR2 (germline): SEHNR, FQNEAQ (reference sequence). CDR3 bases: TGTGCCAGCAGCTTCCTAGCGGGAGTAGGTTACGAGCAGTACTTC. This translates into CASSFLAGVGYEQYF.

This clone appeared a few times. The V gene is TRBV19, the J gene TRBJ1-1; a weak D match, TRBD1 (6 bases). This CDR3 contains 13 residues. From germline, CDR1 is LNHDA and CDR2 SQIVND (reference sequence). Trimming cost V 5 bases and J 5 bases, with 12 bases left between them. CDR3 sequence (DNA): TGTGCCAGTAGTTGGCAGGGGAGGACTGAAGCTTTCTTT. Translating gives CASSWQGRTEAFF. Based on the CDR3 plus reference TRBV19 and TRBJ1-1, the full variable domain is DGGITQSPKYLFRKEGQNVTLSCEQNLNHDAMYWYRQDPGQGLRLIYYSQIVNDFQKGDIAEGYSVSREKKESFPLTVTSAQKNPTAFYLCASSWQGRTEAFFGQGTRLTVV.

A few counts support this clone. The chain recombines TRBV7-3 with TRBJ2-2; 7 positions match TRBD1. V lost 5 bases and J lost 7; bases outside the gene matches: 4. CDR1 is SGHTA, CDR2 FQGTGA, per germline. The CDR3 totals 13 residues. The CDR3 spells CASSPRQGGELFF. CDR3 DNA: TGTGCCAGCAGCCCTCGACAGGGCGGGGAGCTGTTTTTT.

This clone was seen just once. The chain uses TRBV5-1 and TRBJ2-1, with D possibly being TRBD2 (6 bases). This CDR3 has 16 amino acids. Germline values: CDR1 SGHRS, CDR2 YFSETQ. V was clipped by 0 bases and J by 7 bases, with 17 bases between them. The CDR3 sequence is CASSLELAQTRNEQFF. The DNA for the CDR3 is TGCGCCAGCAGCTTGGAGTTGGCCCAGACTAGGAATGAGCAGTTCTTC.

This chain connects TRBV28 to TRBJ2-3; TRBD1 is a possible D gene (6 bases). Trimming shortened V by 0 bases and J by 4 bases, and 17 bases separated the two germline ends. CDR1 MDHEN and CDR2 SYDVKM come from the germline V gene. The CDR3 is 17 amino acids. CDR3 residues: CASSLWPTGIPADTQYF. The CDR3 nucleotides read TGTGCCAGCAGTTTATGGCCGACAGGTATCCCCGCAGATACGCAGTATTTT.

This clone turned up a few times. Here the CDR3 DNA reads TGTGCCGGGACGCGGGACTCCTACGAGCAGTACTTC. Its protein product is CAGTRDSYEQYF. The J gene is TRBJ2-7, the V gene TRBV2; possibly TRBD2 for D (6 bases). V was shortened by 11 bases and J by 0 bases, with 11 bases between the two germline ends. CDR1 and CDR2 (germline): SNHLY, FYNNEI. The CDR3 covers 12 residues. Looking up the rest from reference TRBV2 and TRBJ2-7 gives the full variable domain: EPEVTQTPSHQVTQMGQEVILRCVPISNHLYFYWYRQILGQKVEFLVSFYNNEISEKSEIFDDQFSVERPDGSNFTLKIRSTKLEDSAMYFCAGTRDSYEQYFGPGTRLTVT.

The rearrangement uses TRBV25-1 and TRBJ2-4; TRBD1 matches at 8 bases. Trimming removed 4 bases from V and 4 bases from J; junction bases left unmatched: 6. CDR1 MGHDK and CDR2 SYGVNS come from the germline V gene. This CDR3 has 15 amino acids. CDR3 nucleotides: TGTGCCAGCAGTGCCACGGACAGGGCGAAAAACATTCAGTACTTC. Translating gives CASSATDRAKNIQYF.

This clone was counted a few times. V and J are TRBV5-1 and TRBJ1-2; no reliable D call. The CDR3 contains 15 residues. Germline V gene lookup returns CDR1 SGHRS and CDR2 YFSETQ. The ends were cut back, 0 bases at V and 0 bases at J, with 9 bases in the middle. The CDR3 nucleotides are TGCGCCAGCAGCTTGGGGTTCACGACTAACTATGGCTACACCTTC. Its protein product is CASSLGFTTNYGYTF.

The CDR3 reads CASSLIPADSDTQYF. The DNA of the CDR3 is TGTGCCAGCAGCTTAATCCCCGCAGACTCAGATACGCAGTATTTT. This chain connects TRBV7-2 to TRBJ2-3; D unresolved. In germline, CDR1 is SGHTA, CDR2 FQGNSA. Trimming took 2 bases from V and 4 from J, leaving 13 bases between them. The CDR3 totals 15 residues. The full variable domain, its missing parts supplied by reference TRBV7-2 and TRBJ2-3, is GAGVSQSPSNKVTEKGKDVELRCDPISGHTALYWYRQSLGQGLEFLIYFQGNSAPDKSGLPSDRFSAERTGGSVSTLTIQRTQQEDSAVYLCASSLIPADSDTQYFGPGTRLTVL.

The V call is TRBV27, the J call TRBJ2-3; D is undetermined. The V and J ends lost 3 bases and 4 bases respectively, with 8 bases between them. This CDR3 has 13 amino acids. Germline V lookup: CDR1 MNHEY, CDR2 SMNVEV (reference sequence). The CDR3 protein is CASSLREADTQYF. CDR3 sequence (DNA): TGTGCCAGCAGTTTGCGTGAGGCAGATACGCAGTATTTT.

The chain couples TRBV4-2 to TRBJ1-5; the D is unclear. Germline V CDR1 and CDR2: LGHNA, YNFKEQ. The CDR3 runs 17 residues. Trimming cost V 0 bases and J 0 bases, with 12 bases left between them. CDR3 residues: CASSQDPAGDSNQPQHF. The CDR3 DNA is TGTGCCAGCAGCCAAGATCCGGCAGGAGATAGCAATCAGCCCCAGCATTTT.

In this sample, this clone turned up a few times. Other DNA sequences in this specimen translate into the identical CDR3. CDR3 region: CASSLVTSGSYEQYF. The CDR3, as DNA: TGCGCCAGCAGCTTGGTGACTAGCGGGAGCTACGAGCAGTACTTC. The V gene is TRBV5-1, the J gene TRBJ2-7; TRBD2 matches 12 bases. V dropped 0 bases and J dropped 3; count of bases not matched to a gene: 1. CDR1 is SGHRS, CDR2 YFSETQ, per germline. The CDR3 consists of 15 residues. Filled out from reference TRBV5-1 and TRBJ2-7, the complete variable domain reads KAGVTQTPRYLIKTRGQQVTLSCSPISGHRSVSWYQQTPGQGLQFLFEYFSETQRNKGNFPGRFSGRQFSNSRSEMNVSTLELGDSALYLCASSLVTSGSYEQYFGPGTRLTVT.

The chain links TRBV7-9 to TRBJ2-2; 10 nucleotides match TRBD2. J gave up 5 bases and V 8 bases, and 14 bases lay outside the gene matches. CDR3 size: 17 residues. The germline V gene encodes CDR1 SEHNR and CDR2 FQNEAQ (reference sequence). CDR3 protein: CASWQITGTSATGELFF. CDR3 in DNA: TGTGCCAGCTGGCAGATCACCGGGACTAGCGCGACCGGGGAGCTGTTTTTT.

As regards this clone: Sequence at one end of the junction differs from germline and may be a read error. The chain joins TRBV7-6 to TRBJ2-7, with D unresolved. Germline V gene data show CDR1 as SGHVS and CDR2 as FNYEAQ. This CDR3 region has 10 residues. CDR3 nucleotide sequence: TGTGCCAGCAGCTTATTCCTGCTCCTCTTC. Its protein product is CASSLFLLLF.

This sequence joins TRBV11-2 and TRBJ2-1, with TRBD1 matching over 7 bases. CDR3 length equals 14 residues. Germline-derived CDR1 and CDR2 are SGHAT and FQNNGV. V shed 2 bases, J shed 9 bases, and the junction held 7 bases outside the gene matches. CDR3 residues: CASSLRQGGGEQFF. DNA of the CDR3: TGTGCCAGCAGCTTACGACAGGGTGGTGGTGAGCAGTTCTTC.

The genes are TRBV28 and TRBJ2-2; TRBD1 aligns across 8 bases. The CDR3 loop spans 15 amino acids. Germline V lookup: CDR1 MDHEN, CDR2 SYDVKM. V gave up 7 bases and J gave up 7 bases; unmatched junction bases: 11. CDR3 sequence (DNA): TGTGCCAGCACCGGACAGGGTCGTAATGGCGGGGAGCTGTTTTTT. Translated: CASTGQGRNGGELFF. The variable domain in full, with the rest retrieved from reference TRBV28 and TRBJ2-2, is DVKVTQSSRYLVKRTGEKVFLECVQDMDHENMFWYRQDPGLGLRLIYFSYDVKMKEKGDIPEGYSVSREKKERFSLILESASTNQTSMYLCASTGQGRNGGELFFGEGSRLTVL.

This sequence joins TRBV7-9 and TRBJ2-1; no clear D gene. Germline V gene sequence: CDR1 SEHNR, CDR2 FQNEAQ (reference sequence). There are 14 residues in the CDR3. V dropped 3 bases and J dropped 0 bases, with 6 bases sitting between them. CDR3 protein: CASSLGYSYNEQFF. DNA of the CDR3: TGTGCCAGCAGCTTGGGTTACTCCTACAATGAGCAGTTCTTC.

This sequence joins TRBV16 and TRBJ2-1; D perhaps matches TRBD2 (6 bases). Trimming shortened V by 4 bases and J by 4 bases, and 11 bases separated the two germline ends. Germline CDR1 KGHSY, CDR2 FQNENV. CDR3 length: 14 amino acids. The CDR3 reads CASSRGTRYNEQFF. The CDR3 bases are TGTGCCAGCAGCCGGGGGACTCGTTACAATGAGCAGTTCTTC.

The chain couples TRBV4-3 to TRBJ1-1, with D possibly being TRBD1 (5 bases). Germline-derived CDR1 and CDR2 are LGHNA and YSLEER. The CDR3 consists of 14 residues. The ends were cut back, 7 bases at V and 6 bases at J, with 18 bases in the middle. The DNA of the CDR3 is TGCGCCAGCAAATTCGTCGATCAGGGCTCTGAAGCTTTCTTT. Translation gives CASKFVDQGSEAFF.

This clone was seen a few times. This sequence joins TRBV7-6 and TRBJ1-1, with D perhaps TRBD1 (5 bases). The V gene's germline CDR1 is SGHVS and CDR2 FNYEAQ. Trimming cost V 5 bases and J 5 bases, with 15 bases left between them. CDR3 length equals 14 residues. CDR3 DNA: TGTGCCAGCAGCCCAGCGGGGGGAAGGACTGAAGCTTTCTTT. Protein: CASSPAGGRTEAFF. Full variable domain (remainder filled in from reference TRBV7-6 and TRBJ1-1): GAGVSQSPRYKVTKRGQDVALRCDPISGHVSLYWYRQALGQGPEFLTYFNYEAQQDKSGLPNDRFSAERPEGSISTLTIQRTEQRDSAMYRCASSPAGGRTEAFFGQGTRLTVV.

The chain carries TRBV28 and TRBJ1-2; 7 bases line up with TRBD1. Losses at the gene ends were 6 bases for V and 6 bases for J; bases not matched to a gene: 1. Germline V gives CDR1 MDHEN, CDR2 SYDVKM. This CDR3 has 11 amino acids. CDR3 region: CASSQGDGYTF. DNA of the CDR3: TGTGCCAGCAGCCAGGGGGATGGCTACACCTTC.

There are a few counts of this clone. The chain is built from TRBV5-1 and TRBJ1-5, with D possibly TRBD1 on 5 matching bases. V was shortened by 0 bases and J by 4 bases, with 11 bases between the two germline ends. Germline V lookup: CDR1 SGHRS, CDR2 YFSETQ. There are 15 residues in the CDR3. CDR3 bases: TGCGCCAGCAGCTTGGAGGCAGGGATGAATCAGCCCCAGCATTTT. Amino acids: CASSLEAGMNQPQHF.

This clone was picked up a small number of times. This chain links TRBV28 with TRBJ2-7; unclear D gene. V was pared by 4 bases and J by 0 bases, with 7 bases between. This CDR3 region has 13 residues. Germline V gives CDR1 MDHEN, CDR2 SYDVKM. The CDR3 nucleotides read TGTGCCAGCAGTTGGGTCCGCTCCTACGAGCAGTACTTC. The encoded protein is CASSWVRSYEQYF.

The CDR3: CASSLRGGSIAKNIQYF. CDR3 in DNA: TGTGCCAGCAGTTTAAGGGGTGGTTCGATAGCCAAAAACATTCAGTACTTC. The V gene is TRBV27, the J gene TRBJ2-4; D might be TRBD1 (5 bases). The germline gives CDR1 MNHEY, CDR2 SMNVEV (reference sequence). V was pared by 2 bases and J by 0 bases, with 14 bases between. The CDR3 contains 17 residues.

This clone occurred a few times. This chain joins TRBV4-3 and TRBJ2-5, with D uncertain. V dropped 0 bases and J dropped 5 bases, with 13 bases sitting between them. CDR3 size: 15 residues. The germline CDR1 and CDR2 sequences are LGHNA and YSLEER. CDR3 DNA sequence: TGCGCCAGCAGCCAAGATTTTAGGCGTGGCGAGACCCAGTACTTC. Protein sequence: CASSQDFRRGETQYF.

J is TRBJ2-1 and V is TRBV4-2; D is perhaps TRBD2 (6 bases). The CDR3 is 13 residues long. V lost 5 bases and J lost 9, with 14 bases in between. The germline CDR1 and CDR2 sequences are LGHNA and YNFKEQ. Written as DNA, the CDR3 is TGTGCCAGCAGCGATAAACCCGGGGGTGAGCAGTTCTTC. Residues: CASSDKPGGEQFF.

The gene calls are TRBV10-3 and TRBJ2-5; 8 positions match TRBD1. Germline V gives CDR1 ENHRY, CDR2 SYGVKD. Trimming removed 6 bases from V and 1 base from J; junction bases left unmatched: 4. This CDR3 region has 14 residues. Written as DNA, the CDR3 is TGTGCCATCAGCGGGACAGGAACCCAAGAGACCCAGTACTTC. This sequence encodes CAISGTGTQETQYF.

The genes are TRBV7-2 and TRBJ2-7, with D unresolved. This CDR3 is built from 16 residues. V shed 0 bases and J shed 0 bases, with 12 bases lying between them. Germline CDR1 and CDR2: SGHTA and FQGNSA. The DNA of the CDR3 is TGTGCCAGCAGCTTAGCTTCCCGGCCCCGCTCCTACGAGCAGTACTTC. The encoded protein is CASSLASRPRSYEQYF.